A single sample gave rise to the 26 T cell receptor beta chains below, sequenced in a study of neoadjuvant anti-PD-1 for oral cavity cancer. The table came from immunoSEQ multiplex PCR; TCRdb's copy has only in-frame clones and leaves some out. The table records 11,000 to 15,000 clones, about two thirds of them present only once. This specimen was PBMCs, taken before nivolumab (anti-PD-1) treatment. Every receptor here comes from a person aged 35 to 85 with oral cavity squamous cell carcinoma.

The rearrangement links TRBV28 to TRBJ1-1, with TRBD1 matching over 10 bases. This CDR3 comprises 21 residues. Germline V gives CDR1 MDHEN, CDR2 SYDVKM. The J segment lost 3 bases and the V segment lost 5 bases, leaving 24 bases of the junction unmatched. CDR3 loop: CASSTLPIGTGEGERDTEAFF. In DNA form, the CDR3 reads TGTGCCAGCAGTACCCTTCCAATAGGGACAGGGGAAGGCGAGCGGGACACTGAAGCTTTCTTT.

This chain uses TRBV5-1 with TRBJ2-4; weak D call: TRBD1 (5 bases). The V end was cut by 0 bases, the J end by 7 bases, with 11 bases between. CDR1 SGHRS and CDR2 YFSETQ come from the germline V gene. The CDR3 covers 14 residues. DNA for the CDR3: TGCGCCAGCAGCTTGGTGGCAGGGCCGAACATTCAGTACTTC. The encoded protein is CASSLVAGPNIQYF.

V gene TRBV7-8 combines with J gene TRBJ2-1; D may match TRBD1 or TRBD2 (5 bases each). The CDR3 is 18 residues long. Germline V gives CDR1 SGHVS, CDR2 FQNEAQ. Between the trimmed V and J ends, which lost 5 bases and 1 base, there was a span of 21 bases. CDR3 coding DNA: TGTGCCAGCAGCCCCAACGGGGCCTGGCAAATTTCCTACAATGAGCAGTTCTTC. This sequence encodes CASSPNGAWQISYNEQFF.

This rearrangement joins TRBV27 to TRBJ2-1; D is unresolved. The V gene lost 6 bases and the J gene lost 0 bases, with 15 bases spanning the gap. This CDR3 is 16 amino acids long. Germline CDR1 reads MNHEY; CDR2 reads SMNVEV (reference sequence). The CDR3 nucleotides read TGTGCCAGCAGCGCTGACACCACTACCTCCTACAATGAGCAGTTCTTC. This encodes CASSADTTTSYNEQFF.

This rearrangement joins TRBV7-8 to TRBJ2-7; TRBD2 is a possible D gene (6 bases). In germline, CDR1 is SGHVS, CDR2 FQNEAQ. The CDR3 is 14 residues long. Deletions cut 1 base from V and 7 bases from J, with 14 bases between. CDR3: CASSLDSLAREQYF. In nucleotides, the CDR3 is TGTGCCAGCAGCTTAGACAGTCTAGCGAGGGAGCAGTACTTC.

This chain joins TRBV7-6 and TRBJ2-7, with D perhaps being TRBD1 or TRBD2 (6 bases each). This CDR3 is built from 12 residues. Germline CDR1 SGHVS, CDR2 FNYEAQ. Trimming removed 5 bases from V and 6 bases from J, with 11 bases in between. CDR3 in amino acids: CASSGGGPEQYF. The CDR3 nucleotides read TGTGCCAGCAGCGGTGGGGGGCCCGAGCAGTACTTC.

This chain connects TRBV5-1 to TRBJ2-1; possible D gene TRBD1, 5 bases. Germline V gives CDR1 SGHRS, CDR2 YFSETQ. The length of the CDR3 is 12 residues. Trimming removed 5 bases from V and 4 bases from J, with 7 bases in between. CDR3 sequence reads: CASSDSYNEQFF. CDR3 bases: TGCGCCAGCAGTGACAGTTACAATGAGCAGTTCTTC.

J is TRBJ2-1 and V is TRBV11-3, with a possible D match to TRBD2 (5 bases). This CDR3 contains 16 residues. Trimming pared 5 bases from V and 6 bases from J, leaving 20 bases between. The germline V gene has CDR1 SGHNT and CDR2 YENEEA. The CDR3 coding sequence is TGTGCCAGCAGCCCCGGACTTCGCTGGTCAACCAATGAGCAGTTCTTC. Translating it yields CASSPGLRWSTNEQFF.

This clone is a singleton in its sample. The J gene is TRBJ1-1, the V gene TRBV6-5; D not resolved. V lost 0 bases and J 9 bases, leaving 17 bases between the germline ends. Germline values: CDR1 MNHEY, CDR2 SVGAGI. This CDR3 is 15 amino acids long. The CDR3 DNA sequence: TGTGCCAGCAGTTACTCGATAAAATGGGAGGCTAAAGCTTTCTTT. This translates into CASSYSIKWEAKAFF.

The J gene is TRBJ2-1, the V gene TRBV10-1, with D unclear. Germline lookup yields CDR1 WNHNN and CDR2 SYGVQD (reference sequence). CDR3 size: 13 residues. The V end lost 3 bases, the J end lost 10 bases, and 13 bases lay between the germline ends. CDR3: CASSEVPSTEQFF. CDR3 nucleotides: TGCGCCAGCAGTGAAGTCCCATCTACCGAGCAGTTCTTC.

This sequence joins TRBV4-1 and TRBJ2-5; either TRBD1 or TRBD2 may supply D (6 bases each). The CDR3 spans 16 residues. The germline V gene encodes CDR1 MGHRA and CDR2 YSYEKL. V lost 3 bases and J lost 5, with 19 bases in between. The DNA of the CDR3 is TGCGCCAGCAGCCACCAGCCGGGGGCGGTTAGCGAGACCCAGTACTTC. Translation gives CASSHQPGAVSETQYF.

The CDR3 nucleotides are TGTGCCAGCAGCTACTCAACAGGGTCGGTTTCACCCCTCCACTTT. Residues: CASSYSTGSVSPLHF. The chain couples TRBV7-9 to TRBJ1-6, with TRBD1 as a possible D gene (6 bases). V gave up 4 bases and J gave up 9 bases, with 16 bases separating them. This CDR3 is built from 15 residues. Germline values: CDR1 SEHNR, CDR2 FQNEAQ (reference sequence).

The chain uses TRBV5-1 and TRBJ2-3; no definite D call. This CDR3 contains 12 residues. With 0 bases removed from V and 2 bases from J, the gap between germline ends came to 1 base. The germline CDR1 and CDR2 sequences are SGHRS and YFSETQ. CDR3 coding DNA: TGCGCCAGCAGCTTGGTCACAGATACGCAGTATTTT. This translates into CASSLVTDTQYF.

The chain combines TRBV20-1 with TRBJ2-7; D gene uncertain. Trimming pared 6 bases from V and 1 base from J, leaving 7 bases between. The CDR3 is 11 residues long. The germline CDR1 and CDR2 sequences are DFQATT and SNEGSKA (reference sequence). CDR3 protein: CSAAESYEQYF. CDR3 nucleotide sequence: TGCAGTGCGGCTGAGTCCTACGAGCAGTACTTC.

This rearrangement joins TRBV25-1 to TRBJ2-4; 7 positions match TRBD1. The CDR3 spans 13 residues. Germline V gene lookup returns CDR1 MGHDK and CDR2 SYGVNS. V lost 6 bases, J lost 7 bases, and 6 bases stayed unmatched. As DNA, the CDR3 is TGTGCCAGCAGCCTGACAGGGACCAACATTCAGTACTTC. This gives the protein CASSLTGTNIQYF.

This clone was found a few times. This chain joins TRBV4-2 and TRBJ1-3; D may be TRBD1 (6 bases). V lost 6 bases and J 8 bases, leaving 20 bases between the germline ends. This CDR3 is built from 15 residues. Looked up from germline, CDR1 is LGHNA and CDR2 is YNFKEQ. The CDR3 DNA is TGTGCCAGCAGTGACGCGTGGGGGGCCGACGACACCATATATTTT. Its translation: CASSDAWGADDTIYF.

The count of this clone is one. The chain couples TRBV2 to TRBJ2-1; unclear D gene. CDR3 length equals 14 residues. V dropped 5 bases and J dropped 1 base, with 9 bases sitting between them. The germline V gene encodes CDR1 SNHLY and CDR2 FYNNEI. The CDR3 bases are TGTGCCAGCAGTCCACTCGTGTCCTACAATGAGCAGTTCTTC. Translating it yields CASSPLVSYNEQFF.

This clone was picked up a small number of times. The chain recombines TRBV15 with TRBJ2-7; D ambiguous. The CDR3 sequence is 15 residues long. V was pared by 0 bases and J by 4 bases, with 13 bases between. CDR1 LNHNV and CDR2 YYDKDF come from the germline V gene (reference sequence). The CDR3 region is CATSREYGLPYEQYF. The CDR3 nucleotides read TGTGCCACCAGCAGAGAATATGGCTTACCTTACGAGCAGTACTTC.

The chain carries TRBV11-2 and TRBJ2-1; tentative D call: TRBD1 (5 bases). Trimming left V 0 bases short and J 9 bases short, with 18 bases between. Germline V lookup: CDR1 SGHAT, CDR2 FQNNGV. CDR3 length equals 16 residues. The CDR3 loop is CASSLERQGSLGEQFF. The CDR3, as DNA: TGTGCCAGCAGCTTAGAGCGGCAGGGATCCCTAGGTGAGCAGTTCTTC.

The genes are TRBV15 and TRBJ1-1, with D possibly TRBD1 on 5 matching bases. The V gene lost 0 bases and the J gene lost 4 bases, with 9 bases spanning the gap. The CDR3 has 14 residues. Germline loops: CDR1 LNHNV, CDR2 YYDKDF (reference sequence). The CDR3 DNA reads TGTGCCACCAGCAGAGATCCCCAGGGCACTGAAGCTTTCTTT. Translated, it gives CATSRDPQGTEAFF. Full variable domain (missing parts from reference TRBV15 and TRBJ1-1): DAMVIQNPRYQVTQFGKPVTLSCSQTLNHNVMYWYQQKSSQAPKLLFHYYDKDFNNEADTPDNFQSRRPNTSFCFLDIRSPGLGDTAMYLCATSRDPQGTEAFFGQGTRLTVV.

The J gene is TRBJ1-1, the V gene TRBV7-6, with a possible D match to TRBD1 (5 bases). V was trimmed by 5 bases and J by 0 bases, leaving 16 bases between them. The V gene's germline CDR1 is SGHVS and CDR2 FNYEAQ. The CDR3 runs to 16 residues. CDR3 in DNA: TGTGCCAGCAGCCCACGGGCCCGGGGGTTGAACACTGAAGCTTTCTTT. Its protein product is CASSPRARGLNTEAFF.

V usage is TRBV5-6 and J usage is TRBJ1-6, with D perhaps matching TRBD1 (5 bases). Germline V lookup: CDR1 SGHDT, CDR2 YYEEEE. CDR3 size: 15 residues. The germline V and J ends were trimmed by 6 bases and 6 bases, with 16 bases remaining between them. This CDR3 reads CASNPSGGGNSPLHF. In DNA, the CDR3 is TGTGCCAGCAACCCCTCCGGGGGAGGTAATTCACCCCTCCACTTT. Full variable domain (missing parts from reference TRBV5-6 and TRBJ1-6): DAGVTQSPTHLIKTRGQQVTLRCSPKSGHDTVSWYQQALGQGPQFIFQYYEEEERQRGNFPDRFSGHQFPNYSSELNVNALLLGDSALYLCASNPSGGGNSPLHFGNGTRLTVT.

V gene TRBV11-2 combines with J gene TRBJ1-1; D possibly corresponds to TRBD1 (6 bases). Germline CDR1 and CDR2: SGHAT and FQNNGV. V shed 5 bases and J shed 5 bases, with 18 bases lying between them. The CDR3 covers 15 residues. CDR3: CASSPLKGGRTEAFF. CDR3 coding DNA: TGTGCCAGCAGCCCCCTAAAGGGGGGGAGGACTGAAGCTTTCTTT.

This clone has a handful of counts. The rearrangement uses TRBV28 and TRBJ1-5; D not resolved. This CDR3 comprises 12 residues. CDR1 and CDR2 (germline): MDHEN, SYDVKM. V shed 5 bases and J shed 1 base, with 3 bases lying between them. The CDR3 is CASSRSNQPQHF. Here the CDR3 DNA reads TGTGCCAGCAGTCGGAGCAATCAGCCCCAGCATTTT.

This chain joins TRBV5-4 and TRBJ1-2, with no clear D. This CDR3 comprises 19 residues. Germline values: CDR1 SGHNT, CDR2 YYREEE (reference sequence). Trimming left V 3 bases short and J 4 bases short, with 28 bases between. The chain's CDR3 is CASSWPFGRRPGEAYGYTF. The CDR3 nucleotides are TGTGCCAGCAGCTGGCCCTTCGGGCGAAGGCCCGGAGAGGCCTATGGCTACACCTTC.

This chain connects TRBV19 to TRBJ2-7, with a possible D match to TRBD1 (5 bases). The CDR3 extends over 13 amino acids. Between the trimmed V and J ends, which lost 3 bases and 2 bases, there was a span of 8 bases. Germline CDR1 and CDR2: LNHDA and SQIVND (reference sequence). CDR3 bases: TGTGCCAGTAGTATTTCAGGGCCCTACGAGCAGTACTTC. Translated: CASSISGPYEQYF.